This T cell receptor beta chain was obtained from a study of cytomegalovirus exposure and HLA in healthy donors. As for the donors, each was a healthy bone marrow donor. V was trimmed by 4 bases and J by 0 bases, leaving 10 bases between them. This CDR3 is 14 amino acids long. Looked up from germline, CDR1 is SGHRS and CDR2 is YFSETQ. Primers: 60 Vbeta forward and 13 Jbeta reverse. Sequencing was performed with immunoSEQ multiplex PCR; in TCRdb, only in-frame clones are kept and a portion is missing. The top ten clones hold 8.4% of a sample with approximately 100,000 clones, about 76% of them seen once.

This receptor was identified in a man aged 35 to 55 in good health and CMV-seronegative. Material for sequencing was PBMCs. V is TRBV5-1 and J is TRBJ2-5, with D uncertain. CDR3 residues: CASSLSLYQETQYF. DNA of the CDR3: TGCGCCAGCAGCCTTAGCCTGTACCAAGAGACCCAGTACTTC.